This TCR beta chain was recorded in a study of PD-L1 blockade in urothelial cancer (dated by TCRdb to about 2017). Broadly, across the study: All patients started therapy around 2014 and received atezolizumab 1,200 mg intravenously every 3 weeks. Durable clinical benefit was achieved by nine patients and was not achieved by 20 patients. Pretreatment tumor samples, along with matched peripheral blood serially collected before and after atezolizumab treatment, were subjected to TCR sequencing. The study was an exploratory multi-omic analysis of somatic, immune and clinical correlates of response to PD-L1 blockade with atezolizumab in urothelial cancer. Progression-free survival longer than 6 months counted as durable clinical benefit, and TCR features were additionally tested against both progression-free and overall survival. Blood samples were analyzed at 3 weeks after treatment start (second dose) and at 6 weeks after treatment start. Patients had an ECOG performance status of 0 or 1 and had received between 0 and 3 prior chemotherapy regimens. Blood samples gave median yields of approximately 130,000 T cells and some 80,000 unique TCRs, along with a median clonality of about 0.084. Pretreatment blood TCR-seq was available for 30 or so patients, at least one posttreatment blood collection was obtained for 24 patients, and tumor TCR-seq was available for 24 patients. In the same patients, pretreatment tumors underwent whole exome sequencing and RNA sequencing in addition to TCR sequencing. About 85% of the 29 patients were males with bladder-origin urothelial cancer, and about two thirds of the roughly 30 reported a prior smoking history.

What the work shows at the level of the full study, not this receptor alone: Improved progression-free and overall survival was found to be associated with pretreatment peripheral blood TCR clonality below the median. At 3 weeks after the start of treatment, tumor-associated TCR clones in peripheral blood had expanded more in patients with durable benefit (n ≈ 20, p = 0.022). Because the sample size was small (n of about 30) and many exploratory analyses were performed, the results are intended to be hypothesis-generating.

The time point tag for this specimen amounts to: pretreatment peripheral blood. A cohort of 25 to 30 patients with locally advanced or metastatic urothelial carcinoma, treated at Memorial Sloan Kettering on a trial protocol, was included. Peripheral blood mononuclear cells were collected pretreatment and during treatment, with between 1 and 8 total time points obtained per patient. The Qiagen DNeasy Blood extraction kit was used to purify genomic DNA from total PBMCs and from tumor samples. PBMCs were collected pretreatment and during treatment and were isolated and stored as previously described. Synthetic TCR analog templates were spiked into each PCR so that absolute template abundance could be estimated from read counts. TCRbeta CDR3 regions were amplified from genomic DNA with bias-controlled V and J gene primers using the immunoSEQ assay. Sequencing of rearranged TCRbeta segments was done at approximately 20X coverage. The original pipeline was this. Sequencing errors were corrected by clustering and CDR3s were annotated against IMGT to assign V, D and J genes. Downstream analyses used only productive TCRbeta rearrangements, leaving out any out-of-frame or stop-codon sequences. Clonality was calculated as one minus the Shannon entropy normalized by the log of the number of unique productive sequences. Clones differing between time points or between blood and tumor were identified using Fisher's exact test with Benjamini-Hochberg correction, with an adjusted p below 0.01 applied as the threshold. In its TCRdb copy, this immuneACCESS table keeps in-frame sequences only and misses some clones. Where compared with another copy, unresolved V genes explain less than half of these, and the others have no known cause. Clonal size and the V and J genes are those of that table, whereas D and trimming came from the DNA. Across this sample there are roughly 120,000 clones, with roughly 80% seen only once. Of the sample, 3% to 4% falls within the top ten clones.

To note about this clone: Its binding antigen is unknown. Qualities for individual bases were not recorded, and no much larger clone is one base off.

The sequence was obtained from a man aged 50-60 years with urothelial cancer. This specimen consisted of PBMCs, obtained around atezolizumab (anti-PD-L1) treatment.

The CDR3 protein is CASAGTHLSPLHF. The base sequence is TGTGCCAGCGCCGGGACACACCTTTCCCCCCTCCACTTT. The rearrangement joined TRBV27 to TRBJ1-6; the D gene is possibly TRBD1, with 6 bases matching. Reading from cysteine to phenylalanine, the CDR3 counts 13 amino acids. Left in the record is the CDR3 DNA by itself, 39 bases read in frame from the first base. From the germline V gene (reference sequence), CDR1 is MNHEY and CDR2 is SMNVEV. Deletion took 8 bases off V and 13 bases off J, with a span of 18 bases between the germline ends.